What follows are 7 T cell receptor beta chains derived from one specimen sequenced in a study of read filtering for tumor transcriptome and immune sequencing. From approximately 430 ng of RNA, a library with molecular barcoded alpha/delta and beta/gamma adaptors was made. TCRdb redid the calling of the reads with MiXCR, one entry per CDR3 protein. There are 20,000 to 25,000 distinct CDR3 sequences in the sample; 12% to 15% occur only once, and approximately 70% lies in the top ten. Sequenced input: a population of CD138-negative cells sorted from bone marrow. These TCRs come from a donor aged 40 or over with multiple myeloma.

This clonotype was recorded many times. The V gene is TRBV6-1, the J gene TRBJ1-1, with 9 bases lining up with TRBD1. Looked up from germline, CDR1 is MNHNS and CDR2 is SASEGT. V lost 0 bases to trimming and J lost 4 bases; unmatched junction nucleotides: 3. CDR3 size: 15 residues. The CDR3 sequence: CASSEAWDRATEAFF. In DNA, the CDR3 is TGTGCCAGCAGTGAAGCCTGGGACAGGGCCACTGAAGCTTTCTTT.

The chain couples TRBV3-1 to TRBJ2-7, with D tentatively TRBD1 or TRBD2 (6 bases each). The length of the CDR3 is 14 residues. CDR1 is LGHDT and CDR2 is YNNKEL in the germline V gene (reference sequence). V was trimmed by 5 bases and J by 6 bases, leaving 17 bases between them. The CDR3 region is CASSSQGRDVEQYF. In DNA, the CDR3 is TGTGCCAGCAGCTCCCAGGGGCGGGACGTCGAGCAGTACTTC.

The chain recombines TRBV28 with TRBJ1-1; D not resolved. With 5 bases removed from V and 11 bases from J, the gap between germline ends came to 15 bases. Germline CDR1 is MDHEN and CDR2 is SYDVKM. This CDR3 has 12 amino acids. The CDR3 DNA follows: TGTGCCAGCAGTCCCCCCCAGCTGTGGGCTTTCTTT. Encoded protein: CASSPPQLWAFF.

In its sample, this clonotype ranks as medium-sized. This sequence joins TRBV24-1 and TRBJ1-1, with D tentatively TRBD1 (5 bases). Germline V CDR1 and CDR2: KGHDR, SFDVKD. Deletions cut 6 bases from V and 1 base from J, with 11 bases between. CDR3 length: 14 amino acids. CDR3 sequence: CATSSGGTNTEAFF. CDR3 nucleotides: TGTGCCACCAGTTCCGGGGGGACGAACACTGAAGCTTTCTTT.

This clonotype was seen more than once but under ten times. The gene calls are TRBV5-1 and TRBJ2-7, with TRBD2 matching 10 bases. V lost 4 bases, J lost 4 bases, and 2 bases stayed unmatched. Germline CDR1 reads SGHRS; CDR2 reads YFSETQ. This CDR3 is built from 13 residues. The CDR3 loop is CASSLAGVYEQYF. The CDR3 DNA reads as TGCGCCAGCAGCCTAGCGGGAGTTTACGAGCAGTACTTC. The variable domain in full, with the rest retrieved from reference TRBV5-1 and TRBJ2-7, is KAGVTQTPRYLIKTRGQQVTLSCSPISGHRSVSWYQQTPGQGLQFLFEYFSETQRNKGNFPGRFSGRQFSNSRSEMNVSTLELGDSALYLCASSLAGVYEQYFGPGTRLTVT.

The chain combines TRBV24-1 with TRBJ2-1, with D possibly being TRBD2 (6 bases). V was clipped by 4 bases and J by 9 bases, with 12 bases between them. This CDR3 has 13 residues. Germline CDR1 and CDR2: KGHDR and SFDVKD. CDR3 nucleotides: TGTGCCACCAGTGAGGGGGGAGACGGTGAGCAGTTCTTC. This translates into CATSEGGDGEQFF.

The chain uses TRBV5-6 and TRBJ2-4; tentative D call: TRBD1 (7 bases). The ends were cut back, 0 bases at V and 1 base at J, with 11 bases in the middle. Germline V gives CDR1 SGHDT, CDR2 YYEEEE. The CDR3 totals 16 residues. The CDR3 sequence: CASSLGSGGAKNIQYF. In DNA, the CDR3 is TGTGCCAGCAGCTTGGGCTCAGGGGGGGCCAAAAACATTCAGTACTTC.